This paragraph reports one TCR beta chain. The antigen remains undetermined. Both 60 Vbeta primers and 13 Jbeta primers went into the PCR. Measured with immunoSEQ multiplex PCR; TCRdb has only the in-frame clones, and not every one. Of around 210,000 clones detected, around 80% appear once; the ten largest clones hold roughly 0.45%. This CDR3 has 16 amino acids. Germline V gives CDR1 MNHNY, CDR2 SVGAGI (reference sequence). V shed 6 bases and J 8 bases; nucleotides not matched to a gene: 11. This specimen belongs to a study of cytomegalovirus exposure and HLA in healthy donors. Findings of the study overall: Differences between HLA loci emerged in a later analysis of TCR association rates, with DRB1 most and HLA-C fewest.

The sequence was collected from a boy aged 10-17 years in good health and CMV-seronegative. This chain links TRBV6-6 with TRBJ2-1; 12 nucleotides line up with TRBD1. Input material: PBMCs. CDR3 nucleotides: TGTGCCAGCAGCTCCTATGGGACAGGGGGCTTTCATGAGCAGTTCTTC. Protein product: CASSSYGTGGFHEQFF.